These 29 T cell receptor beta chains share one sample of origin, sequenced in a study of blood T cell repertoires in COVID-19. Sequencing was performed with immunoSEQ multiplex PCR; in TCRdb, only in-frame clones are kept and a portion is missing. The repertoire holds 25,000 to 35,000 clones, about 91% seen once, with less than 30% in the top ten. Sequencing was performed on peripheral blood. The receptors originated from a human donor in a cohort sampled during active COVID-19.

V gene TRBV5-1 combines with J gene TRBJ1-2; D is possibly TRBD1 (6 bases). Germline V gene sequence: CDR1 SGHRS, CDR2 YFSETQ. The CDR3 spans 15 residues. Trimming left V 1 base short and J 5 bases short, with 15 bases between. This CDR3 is CASSLSAGRGYGYTF. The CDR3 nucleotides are TGCGCCAGCAGCTTGTCAGCTGGCAGGGGTTATGGCTACACCTTC.

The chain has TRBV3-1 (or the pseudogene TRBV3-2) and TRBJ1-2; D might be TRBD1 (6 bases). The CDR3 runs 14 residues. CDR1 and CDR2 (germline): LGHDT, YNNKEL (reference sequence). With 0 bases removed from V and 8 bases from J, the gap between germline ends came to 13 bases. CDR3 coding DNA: TGTGCCAGCAGCCAAGATCGGAAGGGGGTGGGCTACACCTTC. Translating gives CASSQDRKGVGYTF.

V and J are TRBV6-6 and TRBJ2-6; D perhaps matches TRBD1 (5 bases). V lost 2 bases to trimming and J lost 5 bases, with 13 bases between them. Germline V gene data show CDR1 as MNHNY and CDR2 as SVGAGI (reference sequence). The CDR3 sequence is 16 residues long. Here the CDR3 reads CASSYGQGERANVLTF. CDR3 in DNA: TGTGCCAGCAGTTACGGTCAGGGTGAGAGGGCCAACGTCCTGACTTTC.

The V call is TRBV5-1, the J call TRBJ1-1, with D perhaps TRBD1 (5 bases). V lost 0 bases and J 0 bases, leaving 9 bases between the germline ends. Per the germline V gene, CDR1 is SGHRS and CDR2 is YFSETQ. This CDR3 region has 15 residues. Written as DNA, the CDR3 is TGCGCCAGCAGCTTGGCCGGACACCTGAACACTGAAGCTTTCTTT. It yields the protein CASSLAGHLNTEAFF.

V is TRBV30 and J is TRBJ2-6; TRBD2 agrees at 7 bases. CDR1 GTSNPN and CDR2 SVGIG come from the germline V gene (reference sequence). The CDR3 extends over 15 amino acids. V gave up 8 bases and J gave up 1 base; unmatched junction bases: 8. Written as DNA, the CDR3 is TGTGCCGGGGGAGGGCATCTTTCTGGGGCCAACGTCCTGACTTTC. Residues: CAGGGHLSGANVLTF.

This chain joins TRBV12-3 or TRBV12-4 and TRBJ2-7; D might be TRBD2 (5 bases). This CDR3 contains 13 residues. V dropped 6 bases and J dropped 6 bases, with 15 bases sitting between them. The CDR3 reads CASSGLSLFEQYF. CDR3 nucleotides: TGTGCCAGCAGCGGACTGAGCCTTTTCGAGCAGTACTTC.

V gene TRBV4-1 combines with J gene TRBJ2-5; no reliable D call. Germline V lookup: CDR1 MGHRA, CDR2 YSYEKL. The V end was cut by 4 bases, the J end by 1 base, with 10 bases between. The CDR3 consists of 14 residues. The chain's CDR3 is CASSRDGVQETQYF. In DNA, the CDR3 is TGCGCCAGCAGCCGAGACGGAGTCCAAGAGACCCAGTACTTC.

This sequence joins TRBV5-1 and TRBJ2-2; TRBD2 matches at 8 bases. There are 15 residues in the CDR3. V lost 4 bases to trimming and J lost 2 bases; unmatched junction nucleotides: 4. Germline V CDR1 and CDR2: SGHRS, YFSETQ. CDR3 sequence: CASSPGLANTGELFF. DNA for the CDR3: TGCGCCAGCAGCCCCGGACTAGCCAACACCGGGGAGCTGTTTTTT.

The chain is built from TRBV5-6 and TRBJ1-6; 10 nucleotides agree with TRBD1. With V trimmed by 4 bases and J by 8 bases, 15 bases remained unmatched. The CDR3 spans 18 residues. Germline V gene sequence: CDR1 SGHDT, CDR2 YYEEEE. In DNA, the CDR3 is TGTGCCAGCAGCGCCGGGACAGGGGCCGTCGGATTTTATTCACCCCTCCACTTT. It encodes CASSAGTGAVGFYSPLHF.

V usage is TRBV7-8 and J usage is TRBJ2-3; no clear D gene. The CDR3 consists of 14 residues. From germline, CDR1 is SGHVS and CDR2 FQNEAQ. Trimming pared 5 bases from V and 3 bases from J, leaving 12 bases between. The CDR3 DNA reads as TGTGCCAGCAGCATAGGGTTTGCGACAGATACGCAGTATTTT. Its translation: CASSIGFATDTQYF.

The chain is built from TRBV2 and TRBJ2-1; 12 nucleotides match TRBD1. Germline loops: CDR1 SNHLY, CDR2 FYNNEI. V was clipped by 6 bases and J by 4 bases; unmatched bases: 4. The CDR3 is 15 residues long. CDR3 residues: CASRGTGGKYNEQFF. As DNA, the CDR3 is TGTGCCAGCAGGGGGACAGGGGGCAAGTACAATGAGCAGTTCTTC.

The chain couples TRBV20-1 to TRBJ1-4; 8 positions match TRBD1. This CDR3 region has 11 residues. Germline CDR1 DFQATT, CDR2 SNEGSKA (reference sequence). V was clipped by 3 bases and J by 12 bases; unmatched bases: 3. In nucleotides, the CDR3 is TGCAGTGCTAGTAAGGACAGGGAACTGTTTTTT. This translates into CSASKDRELFF.

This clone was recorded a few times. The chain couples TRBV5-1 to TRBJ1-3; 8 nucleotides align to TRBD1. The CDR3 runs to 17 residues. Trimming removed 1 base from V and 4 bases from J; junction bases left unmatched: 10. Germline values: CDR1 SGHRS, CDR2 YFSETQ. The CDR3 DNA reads TGCGCCAGCAGCTTGTTCGGACAGGGAAGTGGCGGAAACACCATATATTTT. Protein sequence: CASSLFGQGSGGNTIYF. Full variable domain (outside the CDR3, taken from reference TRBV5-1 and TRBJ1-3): KAGVTQTPRYLIKTRGQQVTLSCSPISGHRSVSWYQQTPGQGLQFLFEYFSETQRNKGNFPGRFSGRQFSNSRSEMNVSTLELGDSALYLCASSLFGQGSGGNTIYFGEGSWLTVV.

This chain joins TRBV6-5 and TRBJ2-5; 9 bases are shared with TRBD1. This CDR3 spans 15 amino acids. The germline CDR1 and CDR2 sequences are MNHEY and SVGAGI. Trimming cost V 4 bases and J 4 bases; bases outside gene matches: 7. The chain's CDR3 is CASSSEMGQGETQYF. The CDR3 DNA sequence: TGTGCCAGCAGTTCGGAAATGGGACAGGGAGAGACCCAGTACTTC.

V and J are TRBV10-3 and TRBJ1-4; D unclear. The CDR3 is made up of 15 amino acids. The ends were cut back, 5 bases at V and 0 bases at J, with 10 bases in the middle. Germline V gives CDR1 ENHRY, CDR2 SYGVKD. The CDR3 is CAISTDGATNEKLFF. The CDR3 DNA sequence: TGTGCCATCAGTACCGACGGGGCAACTAATGAAAAACTGTTTTTT.

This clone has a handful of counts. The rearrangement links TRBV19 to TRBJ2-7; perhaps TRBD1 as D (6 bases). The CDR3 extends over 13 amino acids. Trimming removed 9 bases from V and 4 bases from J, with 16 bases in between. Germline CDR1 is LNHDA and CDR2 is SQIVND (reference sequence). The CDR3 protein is CARRREGEYEQYF. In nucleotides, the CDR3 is TGTGCCAGACGGCGAGAGGGGGAGTACGAGCAGTACTTC.

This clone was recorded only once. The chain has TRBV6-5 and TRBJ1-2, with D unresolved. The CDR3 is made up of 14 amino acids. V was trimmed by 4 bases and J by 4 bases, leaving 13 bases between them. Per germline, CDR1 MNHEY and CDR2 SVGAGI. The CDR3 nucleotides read TGTGCCAGCAGTTCCAGCGCGCGAGGCTATGGCTACACCTTC. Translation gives CASSSSARGYGYTF.

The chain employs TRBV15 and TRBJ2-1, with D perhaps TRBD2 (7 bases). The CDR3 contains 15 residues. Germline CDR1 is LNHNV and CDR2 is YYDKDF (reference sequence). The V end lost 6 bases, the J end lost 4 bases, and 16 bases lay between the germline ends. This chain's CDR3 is CATRGGGAAYNEQFF. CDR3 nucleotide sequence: TGTGCCACCAGAGGGGGAGGGGCCGCTTACAATGAGCAGTTCTTC.

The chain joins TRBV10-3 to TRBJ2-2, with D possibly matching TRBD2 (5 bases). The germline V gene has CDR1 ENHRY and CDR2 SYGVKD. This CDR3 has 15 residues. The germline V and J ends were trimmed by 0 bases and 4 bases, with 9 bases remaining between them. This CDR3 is CAISESRAFTGELFF. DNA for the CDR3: TGTGCCATCAGTGAGTCGAGGGCTTTCACCGGGGAGCTGTTTTTT.

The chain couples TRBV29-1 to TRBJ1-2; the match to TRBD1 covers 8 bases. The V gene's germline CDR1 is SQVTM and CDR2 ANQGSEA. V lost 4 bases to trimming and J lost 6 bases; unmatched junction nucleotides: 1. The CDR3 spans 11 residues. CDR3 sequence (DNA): TGCAGCGTTGCAGGGGGCGATGGCTACACCTTC. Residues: CSVAGGDGYTF.

DNA of the CDR3: TGTGCCACCAAAATCAGAGTAGGTCGGGATGAGCAGTTCTTC. Residues: CATKIRVGRDEQFF. V and J are TRBV6-5 and TRBJ2-1; D remains ambiguous. There are 14 residues in the CDR3. The germline CDR1 and CDR2 sequences are MNHEY and SVGAGI. The V and J ends lost 10 bases and 8 bases respectively, with 21 bases between them.

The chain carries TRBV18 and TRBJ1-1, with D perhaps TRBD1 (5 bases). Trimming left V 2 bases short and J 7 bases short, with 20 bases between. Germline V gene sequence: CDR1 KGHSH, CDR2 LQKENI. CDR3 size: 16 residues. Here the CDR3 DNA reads TGTGCCAGCTCACCAAGGCTCTTGGGGCCAGGCAGTGAAGCTTTCTTT. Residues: CASSPRLLGPGSEAFF. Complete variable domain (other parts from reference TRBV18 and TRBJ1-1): NAGVMQNPRHLVRRRGQEARLRCSPMKGHSHVYWYRQLPEEGLKFMVYLQKENIIDESGMPKERFSAEFPKEGPSILRIQQVVRGDSAAYFCASSPRLLGPGSEAFFGQGTRLTVV.

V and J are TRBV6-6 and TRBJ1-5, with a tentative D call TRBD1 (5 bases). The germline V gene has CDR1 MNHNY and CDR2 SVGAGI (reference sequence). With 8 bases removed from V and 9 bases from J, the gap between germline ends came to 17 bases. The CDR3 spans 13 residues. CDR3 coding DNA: TGTGCCAGCGTTAGACAGTCCCTCCTGCCCCAGCATTTT. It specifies CASVRQSLLPQHF.

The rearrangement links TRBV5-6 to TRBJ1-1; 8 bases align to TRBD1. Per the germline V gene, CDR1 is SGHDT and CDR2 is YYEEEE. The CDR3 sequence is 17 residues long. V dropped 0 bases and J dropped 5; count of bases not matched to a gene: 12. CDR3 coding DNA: TGTGCCAGCAGCTTGGAAGGGCAGGGGGCGTATTGGACTGAAGCTTTCTTT. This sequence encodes CASSLEGQGAYWTEAFF. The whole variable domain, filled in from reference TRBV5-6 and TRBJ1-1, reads DAGVTQSPTHLIKTRGQQVTLRCSPKSGHDTVSWYQQALGQGPQFIFQYYEEEERQRGNFPDRFSGHQFPNYSSELNVNALLLGDSALYLCASSLEGQGAYWTEAFFGQGTRLTVV.

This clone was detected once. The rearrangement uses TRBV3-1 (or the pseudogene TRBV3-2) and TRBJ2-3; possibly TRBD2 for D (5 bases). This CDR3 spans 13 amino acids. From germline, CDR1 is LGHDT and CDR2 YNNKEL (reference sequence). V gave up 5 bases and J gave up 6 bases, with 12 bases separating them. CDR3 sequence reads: CASSYLTRDTQYF. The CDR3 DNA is TGTGCCAGCAGCTACCTAACTAGGGATACGCAGTATTTT.

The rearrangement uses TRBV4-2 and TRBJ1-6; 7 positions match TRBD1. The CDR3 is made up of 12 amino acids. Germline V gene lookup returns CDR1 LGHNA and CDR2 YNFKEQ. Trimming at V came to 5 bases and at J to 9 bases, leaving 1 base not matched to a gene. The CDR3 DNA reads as TGTGCCAGCAGCGACAGGGCTTCACCCCTCCACTTT. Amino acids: CASSDRASPLHF.

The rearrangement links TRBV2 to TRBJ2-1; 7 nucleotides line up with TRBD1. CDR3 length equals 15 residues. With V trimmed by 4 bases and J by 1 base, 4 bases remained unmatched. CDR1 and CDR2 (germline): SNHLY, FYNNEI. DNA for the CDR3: TGTGCCAGCAGTGTCGAGGGGGCGTCCTACAATGAGCAGTTCTTC. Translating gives CASSVEGASYNEQFF.

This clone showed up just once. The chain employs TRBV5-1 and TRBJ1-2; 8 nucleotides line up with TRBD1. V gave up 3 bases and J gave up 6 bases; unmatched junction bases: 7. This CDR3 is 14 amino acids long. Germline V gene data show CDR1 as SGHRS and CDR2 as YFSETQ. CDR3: CASSSGTGGDGYTF. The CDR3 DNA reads TGCGCCAGCAGCTCTGGGACAGGTGGGGATGGCTACACCTTC.

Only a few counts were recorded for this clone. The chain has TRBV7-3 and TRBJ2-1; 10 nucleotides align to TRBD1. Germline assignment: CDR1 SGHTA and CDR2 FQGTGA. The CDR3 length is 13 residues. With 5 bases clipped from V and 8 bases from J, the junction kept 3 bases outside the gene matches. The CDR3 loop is CASSRDRGHEQFF. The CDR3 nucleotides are TGTGCCAGCAGCCGGGACAGGGGTCATGAGCAGTTCTTC.